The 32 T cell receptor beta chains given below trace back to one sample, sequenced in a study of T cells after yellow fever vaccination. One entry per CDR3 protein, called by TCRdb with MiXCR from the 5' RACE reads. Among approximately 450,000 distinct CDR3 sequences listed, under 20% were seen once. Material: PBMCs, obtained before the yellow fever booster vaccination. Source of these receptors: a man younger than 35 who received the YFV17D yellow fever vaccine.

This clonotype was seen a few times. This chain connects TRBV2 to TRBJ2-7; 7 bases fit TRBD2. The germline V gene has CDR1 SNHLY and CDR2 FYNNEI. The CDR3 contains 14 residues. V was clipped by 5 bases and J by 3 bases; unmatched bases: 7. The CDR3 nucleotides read TGTGCCAGCAGTACCGGGACTATCCTCTACGAGCAGTACGTC. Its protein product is CASSTGTILYEQYV.

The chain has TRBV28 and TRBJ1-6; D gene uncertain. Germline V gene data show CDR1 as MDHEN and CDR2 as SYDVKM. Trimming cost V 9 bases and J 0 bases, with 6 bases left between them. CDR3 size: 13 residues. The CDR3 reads CASLSSYNSPLHF. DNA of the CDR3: TGTGCCAGTTTAAGCTCCTATAATTCACCCCTCCACTTT.

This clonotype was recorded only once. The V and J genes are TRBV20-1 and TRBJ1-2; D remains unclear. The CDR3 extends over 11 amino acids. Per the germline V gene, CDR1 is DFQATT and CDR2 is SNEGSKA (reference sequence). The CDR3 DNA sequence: TGCAGCGGCCTTTGGGGATATGGCTACACCTTC. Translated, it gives CSGLWGYGYTF.

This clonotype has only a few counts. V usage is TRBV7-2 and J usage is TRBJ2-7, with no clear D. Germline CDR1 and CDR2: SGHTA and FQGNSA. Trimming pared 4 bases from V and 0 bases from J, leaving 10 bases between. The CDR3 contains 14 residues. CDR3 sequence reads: CASSSPRSSYEQYF. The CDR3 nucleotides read TGTGCCAGCAGCTCGCCCAGGAGCTCCTACGAGCAGTACTTC.

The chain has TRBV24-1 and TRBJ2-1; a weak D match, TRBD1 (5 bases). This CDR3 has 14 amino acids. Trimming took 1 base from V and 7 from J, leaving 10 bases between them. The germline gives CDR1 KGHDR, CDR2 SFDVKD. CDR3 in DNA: TGTGCCACCAGTGATTTCGTCAGGGTGAATGAGCAGTTCTTC. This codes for CATSDFVRVNEQFF.

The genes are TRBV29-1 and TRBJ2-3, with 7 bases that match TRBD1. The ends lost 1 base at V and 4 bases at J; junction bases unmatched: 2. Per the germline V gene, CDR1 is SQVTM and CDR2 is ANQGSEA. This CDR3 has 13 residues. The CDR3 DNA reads TGCAGCGTTGAAGTAGGGGGCGCAGATACGCAGTATTTT. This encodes CSVEVGGADTQYF.

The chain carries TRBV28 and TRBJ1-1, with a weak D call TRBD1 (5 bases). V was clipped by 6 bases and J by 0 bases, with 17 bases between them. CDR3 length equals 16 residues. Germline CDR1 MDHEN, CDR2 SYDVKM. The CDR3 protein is CASRTPKPTVNTEAFF. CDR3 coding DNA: TGTGCCAGCAGGACACCGAAACCGACAGTGAACACTGAAGCTTTCTTT.

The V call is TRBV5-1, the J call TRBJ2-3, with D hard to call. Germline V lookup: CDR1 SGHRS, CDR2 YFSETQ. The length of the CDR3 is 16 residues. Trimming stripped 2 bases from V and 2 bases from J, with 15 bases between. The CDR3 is CASSFALHQATDTQYF. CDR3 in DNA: TGCGCCAGCAGCTTCGCCCTGCATCAAGCCACAGATACGCAGTATTTT.

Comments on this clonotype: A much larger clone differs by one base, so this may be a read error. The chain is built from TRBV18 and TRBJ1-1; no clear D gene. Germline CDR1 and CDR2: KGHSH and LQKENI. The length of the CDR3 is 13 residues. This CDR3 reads CASSPPVNSEAFF. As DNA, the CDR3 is TGTGCCAGCTCACCACCGGTGAACTCTGAAGCTTTCTTT.

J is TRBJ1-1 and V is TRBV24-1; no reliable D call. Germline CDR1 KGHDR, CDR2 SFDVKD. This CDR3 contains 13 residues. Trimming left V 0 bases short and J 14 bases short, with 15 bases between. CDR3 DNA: TGTGCCACCAGTGATTTGGTACTGGGGAAGGTCTTCTTT. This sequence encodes CATSDLVLGKVFF.

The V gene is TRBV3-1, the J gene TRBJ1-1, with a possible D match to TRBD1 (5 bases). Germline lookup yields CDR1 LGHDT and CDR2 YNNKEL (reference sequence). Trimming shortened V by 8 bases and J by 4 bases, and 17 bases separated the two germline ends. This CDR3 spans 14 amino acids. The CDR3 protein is CASRGSGDATEAFF. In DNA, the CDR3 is TGTGCCAGCCGCGGTTCCGGGGACGCCACTGAAGCTTTCTTT. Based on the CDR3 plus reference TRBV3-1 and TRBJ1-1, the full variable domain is DTAVSQTPKYLVTQMGNDKSIKCEQNLGHDTMYWYKQDSKKFLKIMFSYNNKELIINETVPNRFSPKSPDKAHLNLHINSLELGDSAVYFCASRGSGDATEAFFGQGTRLTVV.

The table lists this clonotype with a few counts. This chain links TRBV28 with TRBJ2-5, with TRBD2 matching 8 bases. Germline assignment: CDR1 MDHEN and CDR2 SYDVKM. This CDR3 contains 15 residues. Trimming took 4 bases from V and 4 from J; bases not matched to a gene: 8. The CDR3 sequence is CASSSLAGGLETQYF. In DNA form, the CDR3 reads TGTGCCAGCAGTTCCCTCGCGGGGGGCCTAGAGACCCAGTACTTC.

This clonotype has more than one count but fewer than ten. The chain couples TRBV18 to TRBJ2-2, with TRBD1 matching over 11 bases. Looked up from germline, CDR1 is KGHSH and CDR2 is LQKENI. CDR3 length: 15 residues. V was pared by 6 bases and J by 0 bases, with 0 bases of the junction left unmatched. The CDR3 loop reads CASSGQGANTGELFF. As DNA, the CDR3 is TGTGCCAGCTCGGGACAGGGGGCGAACACCGGGGAGCTGTTTTTT.

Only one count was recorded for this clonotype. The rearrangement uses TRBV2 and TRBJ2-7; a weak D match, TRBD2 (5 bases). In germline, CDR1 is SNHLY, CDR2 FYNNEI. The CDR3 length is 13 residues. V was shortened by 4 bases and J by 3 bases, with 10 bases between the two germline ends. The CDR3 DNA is TGTGCCAGCAGTGCCTATGGAGGCTACGAGCAGTACTTC. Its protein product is CASSAYGGYEQYF.

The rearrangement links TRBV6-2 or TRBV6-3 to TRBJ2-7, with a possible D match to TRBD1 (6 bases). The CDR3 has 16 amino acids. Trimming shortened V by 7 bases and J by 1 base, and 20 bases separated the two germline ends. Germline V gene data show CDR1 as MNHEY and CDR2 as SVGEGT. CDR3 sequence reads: CASTDIGQFNSYEQYF. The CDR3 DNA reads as TGTGCCAGCACCGACATAGGACAGTTTAATTCCTACGAGCAGTACTTC.

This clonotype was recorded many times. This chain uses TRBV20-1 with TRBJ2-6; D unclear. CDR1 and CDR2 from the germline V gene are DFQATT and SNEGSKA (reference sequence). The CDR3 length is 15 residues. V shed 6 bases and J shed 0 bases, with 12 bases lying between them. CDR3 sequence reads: CSAFAASSGANVLTF. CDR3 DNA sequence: TGCAGTGCCTTCGCGGCCAGCTCTGGGGCCAACGTCCTGACTTTC.

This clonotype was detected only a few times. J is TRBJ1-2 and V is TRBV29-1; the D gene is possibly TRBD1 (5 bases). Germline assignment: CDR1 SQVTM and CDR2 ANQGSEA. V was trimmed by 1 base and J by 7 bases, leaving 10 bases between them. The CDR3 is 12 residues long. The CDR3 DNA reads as TGCAGCGTTGAAGTACAGGAGAGTGGCTACACCTTC. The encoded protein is CSVEVQESGYTF.

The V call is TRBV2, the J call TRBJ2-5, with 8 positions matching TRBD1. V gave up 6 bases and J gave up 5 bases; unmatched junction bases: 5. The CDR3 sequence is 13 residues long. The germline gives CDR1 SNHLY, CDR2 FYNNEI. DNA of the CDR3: TGTGCCAGCAGGGGACAGGTTGGCGAGACCCAGTACTTC. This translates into CASRGQVGETQYF. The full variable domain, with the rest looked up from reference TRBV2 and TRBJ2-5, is EPEVTQTPSHQVTQMGQEVILRCVPISNHLYFYWYRQILGQKVEFLVSFYNNEISEKSEIFDDQFSVERPDGSNFTLKIRSTKLEDSAMYFCASRGQVGETQYFGPGTRLLVL.

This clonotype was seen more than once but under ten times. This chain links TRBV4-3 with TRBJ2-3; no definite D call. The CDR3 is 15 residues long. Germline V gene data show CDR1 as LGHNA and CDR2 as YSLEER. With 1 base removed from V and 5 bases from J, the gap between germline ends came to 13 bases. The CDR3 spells CASSQGGARVDTQYF. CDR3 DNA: TGCGCCAGCAGCCAAGGAGGCGCTAGGGTAGATACGCAGTATTTT.

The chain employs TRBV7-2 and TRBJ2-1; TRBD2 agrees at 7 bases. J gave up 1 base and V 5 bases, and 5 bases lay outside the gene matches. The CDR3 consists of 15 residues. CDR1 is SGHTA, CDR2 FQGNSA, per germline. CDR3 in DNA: TGTGCCAGCAGCGTTGGACTAGGTTCCTACAATGAGCAGTTCTTC. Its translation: CASSVGLGSYNEQFF.

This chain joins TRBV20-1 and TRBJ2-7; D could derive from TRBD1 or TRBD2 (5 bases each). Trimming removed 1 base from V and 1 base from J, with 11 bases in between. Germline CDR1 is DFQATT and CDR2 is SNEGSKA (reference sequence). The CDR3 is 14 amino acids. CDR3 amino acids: CSARVGGISYEQYV. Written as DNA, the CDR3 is TGCAGTGCTAGAGTTGGGGGTATTTCCTACGAGCAGTACGTC.

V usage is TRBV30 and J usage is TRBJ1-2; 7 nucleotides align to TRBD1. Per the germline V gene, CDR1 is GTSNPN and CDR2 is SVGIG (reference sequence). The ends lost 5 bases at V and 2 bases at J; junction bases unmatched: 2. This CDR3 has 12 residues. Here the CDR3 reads CAWGRGNYGYTF. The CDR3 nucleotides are TGTGCCTGGGGCAGGGGGAACTATGGCTACACCTTC.

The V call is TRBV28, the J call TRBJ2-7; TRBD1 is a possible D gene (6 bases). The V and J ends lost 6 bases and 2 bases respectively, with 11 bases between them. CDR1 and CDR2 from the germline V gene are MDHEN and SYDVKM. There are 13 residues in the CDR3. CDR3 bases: TGTGCCAGCAGCTCACAGGGTACCTACGAGCAGTACGTC. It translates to CASSSQGTYEQYV.

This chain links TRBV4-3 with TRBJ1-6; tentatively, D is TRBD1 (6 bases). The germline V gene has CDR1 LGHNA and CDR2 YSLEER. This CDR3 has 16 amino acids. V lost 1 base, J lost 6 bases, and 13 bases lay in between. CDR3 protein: CASSQGGGRGNSPLHF. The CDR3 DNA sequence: TGCGCCAGCAGCCAAGGAGGTGGCAGGGGTAATTCACCCCTCCACTTT.

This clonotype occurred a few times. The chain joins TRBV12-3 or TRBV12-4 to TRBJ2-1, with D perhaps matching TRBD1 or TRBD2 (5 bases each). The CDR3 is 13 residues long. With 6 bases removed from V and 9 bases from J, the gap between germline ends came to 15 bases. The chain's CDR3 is CASSPGALSEQFF. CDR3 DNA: TGTGCCAGCAGCCCCGGGGCCCTAAGTGAGCAGTTCTTC.

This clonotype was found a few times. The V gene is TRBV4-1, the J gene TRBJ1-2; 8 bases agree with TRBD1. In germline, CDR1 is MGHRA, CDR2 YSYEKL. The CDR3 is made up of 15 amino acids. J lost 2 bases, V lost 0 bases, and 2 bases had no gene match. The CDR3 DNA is TGCGCCAGCAGCCAAGATCGGACAGGGAACTATGGCTACACCTTC. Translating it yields CASSQDRTGNYGYTF.

CDR3 DNA: TGCAGTGCTAGAGACCTGGGGGGTAGCACAGATACGCAGTATTTT. Residues: CSARDLGGSTDTQYF. This chain links TRBV20-1 with TRBJ2-3; a weak D match, TRBD2 (6 bases). Germline values: CDR1 DFQATT, CDR2 SNEGSKA (reference sequence). The CDR3 spans 15 residues. Trimming took 0 bases from V and 0 from J, leaving 10 bases between them.

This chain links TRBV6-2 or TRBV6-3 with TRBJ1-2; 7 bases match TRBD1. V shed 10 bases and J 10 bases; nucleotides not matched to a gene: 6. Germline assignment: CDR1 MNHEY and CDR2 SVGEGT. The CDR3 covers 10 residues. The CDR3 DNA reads TGTGCCACCGGTCAGGGGGACTACACCTTC. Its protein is CATGQGDYTF.

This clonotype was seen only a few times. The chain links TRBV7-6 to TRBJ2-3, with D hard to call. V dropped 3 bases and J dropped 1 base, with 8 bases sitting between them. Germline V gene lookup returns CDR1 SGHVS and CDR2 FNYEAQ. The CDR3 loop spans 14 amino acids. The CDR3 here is CASSFGTGTDTQYF. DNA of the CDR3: TGTGCCAGCAGCTTTGGTACGGGCACAGATACGCAGTATTTT.

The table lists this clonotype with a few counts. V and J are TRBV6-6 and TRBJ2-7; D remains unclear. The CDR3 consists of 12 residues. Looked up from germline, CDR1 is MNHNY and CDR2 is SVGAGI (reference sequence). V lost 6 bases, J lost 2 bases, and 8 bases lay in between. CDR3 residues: CASRNTAYEQYV. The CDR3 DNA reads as TGTGCCAGCAGGAATACTGCCTACGAGCAGTACGTC.

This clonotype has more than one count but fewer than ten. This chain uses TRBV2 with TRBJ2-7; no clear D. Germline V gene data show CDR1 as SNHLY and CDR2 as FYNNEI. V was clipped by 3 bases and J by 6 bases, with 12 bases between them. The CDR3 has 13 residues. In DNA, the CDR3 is TGTGCCAGCAGTGATGAGACGTACAGCGAGCAGTACTTC. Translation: CASSDETYSEQYF.

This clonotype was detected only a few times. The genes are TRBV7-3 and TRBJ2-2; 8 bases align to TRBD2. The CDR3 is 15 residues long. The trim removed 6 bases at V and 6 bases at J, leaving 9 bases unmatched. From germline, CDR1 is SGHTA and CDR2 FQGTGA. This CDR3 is CASRPGGSSAGELFF. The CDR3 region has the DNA TGTGCCAGCAGGCCGGGGGGGAGCAGCGCCGGGGAGCTGTTTTTT.